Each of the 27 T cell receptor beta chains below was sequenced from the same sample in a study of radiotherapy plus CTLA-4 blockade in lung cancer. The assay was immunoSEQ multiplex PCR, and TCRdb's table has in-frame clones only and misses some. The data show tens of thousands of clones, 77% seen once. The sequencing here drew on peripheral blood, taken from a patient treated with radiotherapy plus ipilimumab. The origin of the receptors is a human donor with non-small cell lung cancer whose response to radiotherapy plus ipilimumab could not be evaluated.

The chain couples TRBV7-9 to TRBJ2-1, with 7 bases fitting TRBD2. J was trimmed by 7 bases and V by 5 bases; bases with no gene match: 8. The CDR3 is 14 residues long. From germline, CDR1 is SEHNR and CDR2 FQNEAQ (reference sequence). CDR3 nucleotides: TGTGCCAGCAGCCTCGGGGGAGGGGCAAATGAGCAGTTCTTC. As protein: CASSLGGGANEQFF.

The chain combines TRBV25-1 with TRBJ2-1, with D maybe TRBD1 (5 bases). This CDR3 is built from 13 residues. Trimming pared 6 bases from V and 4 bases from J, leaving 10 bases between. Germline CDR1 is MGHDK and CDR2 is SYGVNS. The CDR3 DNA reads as TGTGCCAGCAGGATGGGGCAGTACAATGAGCAGTTCTTC. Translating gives CASRMGQYNEQFF. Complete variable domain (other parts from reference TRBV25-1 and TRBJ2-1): EADIYQTPRYLVIGTGKKITLECSQTMGHDKMYWYQQDPGMELHLIHYSYGVNSTEKGDLSSESTVSRIRTEHFPLTLESARPSHTSQYLCASRMGQYNEQFFGPGTRLTVL.

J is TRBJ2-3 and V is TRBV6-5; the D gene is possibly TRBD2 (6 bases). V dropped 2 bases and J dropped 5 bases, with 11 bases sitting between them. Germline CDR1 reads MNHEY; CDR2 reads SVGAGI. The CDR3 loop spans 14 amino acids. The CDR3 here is CASSYVNGGDTQYF. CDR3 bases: TGTGCCAGCAGTTACGTAAACGGGGGAGATACGCAGTATTTT.

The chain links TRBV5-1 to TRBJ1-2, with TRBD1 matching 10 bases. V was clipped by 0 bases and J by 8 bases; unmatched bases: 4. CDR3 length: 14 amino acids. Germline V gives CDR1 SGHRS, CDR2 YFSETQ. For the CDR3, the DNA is TGCGCCAGCAGCTTGGAGGGGACAGGGGCCGGCTACACCTTC. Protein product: CASSLEGTGAGYTF.

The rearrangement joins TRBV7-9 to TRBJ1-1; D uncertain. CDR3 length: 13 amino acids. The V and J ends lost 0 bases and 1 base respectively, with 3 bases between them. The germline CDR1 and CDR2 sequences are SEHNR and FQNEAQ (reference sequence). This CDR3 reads CASSLAANTEAFF. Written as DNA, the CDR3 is TGTGCCAGCAGCTTAGCAGCGAACACTGAAGCTTTCTTT.

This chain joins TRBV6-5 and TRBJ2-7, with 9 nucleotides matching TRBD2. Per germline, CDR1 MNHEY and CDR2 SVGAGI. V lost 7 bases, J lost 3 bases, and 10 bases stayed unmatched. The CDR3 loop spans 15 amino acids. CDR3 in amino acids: CASTPRRAGGYEQYF. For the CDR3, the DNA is TGTGCCAGCACCCCACGGCGAGCGGGAGGCTACGAGCAGTACTTC.

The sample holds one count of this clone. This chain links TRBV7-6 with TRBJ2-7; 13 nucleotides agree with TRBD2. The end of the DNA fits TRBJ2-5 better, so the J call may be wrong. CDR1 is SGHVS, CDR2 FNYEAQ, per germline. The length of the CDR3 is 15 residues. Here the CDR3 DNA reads TGTGCCAGCAGCCAAGGGACTAGCGGGATAGAGACCCAGTACTTC. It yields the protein CASSQGTSGIETQYF.

The CDR3 coding sequence is TGCGCCAGCAGCCAAGGCCTGACTAGCGGGAGTAGCGAGCAGTACTTC. Its translation: CASSQGLTSGSSEQYF. The chain combines TRBV4-3 with TRBJ2-7, with 12 nucleotides matching TRBD2. The CDR3 is made up of 16 amino acids. The germline V gene encodes CDR1 LGHNA and CDR2 YSLEER. J lost 6 bases, V lost 1 base, and 7 bases had no gene match.

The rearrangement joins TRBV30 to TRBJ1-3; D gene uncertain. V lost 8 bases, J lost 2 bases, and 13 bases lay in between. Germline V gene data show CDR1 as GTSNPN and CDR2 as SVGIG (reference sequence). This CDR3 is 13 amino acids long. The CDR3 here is CARISSPGNTIYF. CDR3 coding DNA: TGTGCCAGAATAAGTAGCCCTGGAAACACCATATATTTT. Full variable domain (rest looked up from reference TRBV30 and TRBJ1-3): SQTIHQWPATLVQPVGSPLSLECTVEGTSNPNLYWYRQAAGRGLQLLFYSVGIGQISSEVPQNLSASRPQDRQFILSSKKLLLSDSGFYLCARISSPGNTIYFGEGSWLTVV.

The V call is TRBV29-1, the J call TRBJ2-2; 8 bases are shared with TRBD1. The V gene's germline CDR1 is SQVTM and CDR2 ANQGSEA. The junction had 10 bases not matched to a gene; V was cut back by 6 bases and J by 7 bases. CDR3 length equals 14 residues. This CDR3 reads CSVEGTGVDGELFF. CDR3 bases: TGCAGCGTCGAGGGGACAGGAGTGGACGGGGAGCTGTTTTTT.

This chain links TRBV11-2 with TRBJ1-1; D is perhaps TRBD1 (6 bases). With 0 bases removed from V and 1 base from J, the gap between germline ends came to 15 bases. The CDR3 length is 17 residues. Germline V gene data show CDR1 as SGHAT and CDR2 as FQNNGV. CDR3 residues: CASSLDSVTGKNTEAFF. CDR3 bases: TGTGCCAGCAGCTTAGACAGTGTAACAGGGAAGAACACTGAAGCTTTCTTT.

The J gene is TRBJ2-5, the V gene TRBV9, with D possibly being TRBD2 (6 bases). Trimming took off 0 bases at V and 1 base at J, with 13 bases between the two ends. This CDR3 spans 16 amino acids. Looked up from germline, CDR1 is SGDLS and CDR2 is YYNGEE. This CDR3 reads CASSVAPAGSQETQYF. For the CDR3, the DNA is TGTGCCAGCAGCGTAGCCCCCGCGGGGAGCCAAGAGACCCAGTACTTC. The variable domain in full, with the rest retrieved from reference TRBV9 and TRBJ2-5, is DSGVTQTPKHLITATGQRVTLRCSPRSGDLSVYWYQQSLDQGLQFLIQYYNGEERAKGNILERFSAQQFPDLHSELNLSSLELGDSALYFCASSVAPAGSQETQYFGPGTRLLVL.

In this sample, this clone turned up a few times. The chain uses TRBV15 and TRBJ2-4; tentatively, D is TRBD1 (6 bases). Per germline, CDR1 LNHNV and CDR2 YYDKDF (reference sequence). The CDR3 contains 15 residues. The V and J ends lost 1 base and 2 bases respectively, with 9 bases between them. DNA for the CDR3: TGTGCCACCAGCAGAGTCCAGGGGTCCAAAAACATTCAGTACTTC. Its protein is CATSRVQGSKNIQYF.

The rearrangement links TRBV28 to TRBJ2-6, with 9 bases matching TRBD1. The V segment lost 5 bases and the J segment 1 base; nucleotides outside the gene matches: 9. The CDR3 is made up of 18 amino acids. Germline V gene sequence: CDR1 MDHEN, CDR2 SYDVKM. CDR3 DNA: TGTGCCAGCAGTATCACCGGGACAGGGAAATCTGGGGCCAACGTCCTGACTTTC. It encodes CASSITGTGKSGANVLTF.

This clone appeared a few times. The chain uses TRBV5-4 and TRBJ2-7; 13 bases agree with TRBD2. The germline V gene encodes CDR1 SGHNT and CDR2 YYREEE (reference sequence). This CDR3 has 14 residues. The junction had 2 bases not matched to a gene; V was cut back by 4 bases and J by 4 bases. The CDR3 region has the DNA TGTGCCAGCAGCCCGGGACTAGCGGGGTACGAGCAGTACTTC. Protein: CASSPGLAGYEQYF.

For the CDR3, the DNA is TGTGCCAGCAGCACGCGAGCAGAGACCCAGTACTTC. This translates into CASSTRAETQYF. The genes are TRBV7-6 and TRBJ2-5; D is undetermined. Trimming stripped 5 bases from V and 4 bases from J, with 8 bases between. The CDR3 extends over 12 amino acids. Germline assignment: CDR1 SGHVS and CDR2 FNYEAQ.

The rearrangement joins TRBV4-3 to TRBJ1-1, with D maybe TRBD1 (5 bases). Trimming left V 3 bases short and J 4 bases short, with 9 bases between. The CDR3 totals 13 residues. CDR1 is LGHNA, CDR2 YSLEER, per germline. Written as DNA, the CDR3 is TGCGCCAGCAGCCAGCAGGGTAGCACTGAAGCTTTCTTT. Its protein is CASSQQGSTEAFF.

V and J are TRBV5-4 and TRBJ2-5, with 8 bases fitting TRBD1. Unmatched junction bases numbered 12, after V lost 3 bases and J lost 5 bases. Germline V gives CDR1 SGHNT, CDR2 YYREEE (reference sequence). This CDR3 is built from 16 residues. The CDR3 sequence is CASSSPWTGTGETQYF. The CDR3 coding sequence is TGTGCCAGCAGCTCGCCTTGGACAGGGACTGGGGAGACCCAGTACTTC.

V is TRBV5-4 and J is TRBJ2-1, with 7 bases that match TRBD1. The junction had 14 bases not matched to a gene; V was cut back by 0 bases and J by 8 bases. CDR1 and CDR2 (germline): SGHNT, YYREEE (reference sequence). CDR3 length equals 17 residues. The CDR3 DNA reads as TGTGCCAGCAGCTTGGTCGGCGTCAGGGGGACCCTCGATGAGCAGTTCTTC. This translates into CASSLVGVRGTLDEQFF.

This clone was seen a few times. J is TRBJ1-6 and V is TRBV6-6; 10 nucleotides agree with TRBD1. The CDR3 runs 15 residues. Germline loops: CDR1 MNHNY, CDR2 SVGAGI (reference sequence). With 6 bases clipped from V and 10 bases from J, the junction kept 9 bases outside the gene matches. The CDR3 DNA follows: TGTGCCAGCAGGCCCAGACAGGGGGCTAGGTCACCCCTCCACTTT. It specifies CASRPRQGARSPLHF.

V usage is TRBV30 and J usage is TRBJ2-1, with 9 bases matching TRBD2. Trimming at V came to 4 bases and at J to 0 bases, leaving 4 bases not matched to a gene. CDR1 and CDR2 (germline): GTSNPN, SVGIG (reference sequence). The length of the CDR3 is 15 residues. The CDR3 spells CAWTSGDSSYNEQFF. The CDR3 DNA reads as TGTGCCTGGACTAGCGGGGATAGCTCCTACAATGAGCAGTTCTTC.

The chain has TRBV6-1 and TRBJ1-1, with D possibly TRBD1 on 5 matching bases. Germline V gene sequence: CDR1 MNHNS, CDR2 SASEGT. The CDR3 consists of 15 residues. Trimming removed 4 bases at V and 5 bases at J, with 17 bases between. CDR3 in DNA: TGTGCCAGCAGTGTCAGAGGCCAGGGAGGGACTGAAGCTTTCTTT. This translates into CASSVRGQGGTEAFF.

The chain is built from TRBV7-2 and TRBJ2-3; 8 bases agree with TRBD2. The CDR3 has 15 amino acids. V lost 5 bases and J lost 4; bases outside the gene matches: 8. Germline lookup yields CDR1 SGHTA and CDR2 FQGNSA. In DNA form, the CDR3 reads TGTGCCAGCAGCCCACTAGCGGCCCCGGCAGATACGCAGTATTTT. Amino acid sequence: CASSPLAAPADTQYF.

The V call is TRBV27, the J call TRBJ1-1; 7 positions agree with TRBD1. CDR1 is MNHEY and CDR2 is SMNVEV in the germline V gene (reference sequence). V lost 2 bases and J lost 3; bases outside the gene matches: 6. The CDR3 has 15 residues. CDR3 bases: TGTGCCAGCAGTTTAACCCCGGGACAGTACACTGAAGCTTTCTTT. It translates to CASSLTPGQYTEAFF.

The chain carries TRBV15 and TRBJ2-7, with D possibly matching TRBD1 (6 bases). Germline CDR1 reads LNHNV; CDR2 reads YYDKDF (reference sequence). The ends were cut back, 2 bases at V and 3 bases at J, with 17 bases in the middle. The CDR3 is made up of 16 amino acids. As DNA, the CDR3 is TGTGCCACCAGCAGATTGATAGGGGGAGCGAACTACGAGCAGTACTTC. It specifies CATSRLIGGANYEQYF.

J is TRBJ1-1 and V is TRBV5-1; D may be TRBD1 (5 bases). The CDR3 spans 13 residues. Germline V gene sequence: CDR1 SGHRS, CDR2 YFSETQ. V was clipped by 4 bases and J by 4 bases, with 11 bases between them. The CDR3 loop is CASSIGQGTEAFF. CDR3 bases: TGCGCCAGCAGCATCGGCCAGGGCACTGAAGCTTTCTTT.

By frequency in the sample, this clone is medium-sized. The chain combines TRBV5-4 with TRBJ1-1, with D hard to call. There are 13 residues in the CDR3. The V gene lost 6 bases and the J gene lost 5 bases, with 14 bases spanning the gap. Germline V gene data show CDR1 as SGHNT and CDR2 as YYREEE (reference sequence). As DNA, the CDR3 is TGTGCCAGCACCCCACTTGGGAGAACTGAAGCTTTCTTT. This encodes CASTPLGRTEAFF.